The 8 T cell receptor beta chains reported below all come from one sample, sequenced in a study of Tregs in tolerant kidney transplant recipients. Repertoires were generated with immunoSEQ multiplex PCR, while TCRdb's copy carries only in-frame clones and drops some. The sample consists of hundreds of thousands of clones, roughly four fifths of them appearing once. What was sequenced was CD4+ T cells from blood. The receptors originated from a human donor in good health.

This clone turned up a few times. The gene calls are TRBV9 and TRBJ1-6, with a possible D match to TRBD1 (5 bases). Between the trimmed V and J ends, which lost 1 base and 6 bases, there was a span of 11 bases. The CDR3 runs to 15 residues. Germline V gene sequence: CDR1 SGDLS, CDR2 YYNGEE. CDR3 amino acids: CASSVRGEGNSPLHF. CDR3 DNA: TGTGCCAGCAGCGTACGGGGGGAGGGTAATTCACCCCTCCACTTT.

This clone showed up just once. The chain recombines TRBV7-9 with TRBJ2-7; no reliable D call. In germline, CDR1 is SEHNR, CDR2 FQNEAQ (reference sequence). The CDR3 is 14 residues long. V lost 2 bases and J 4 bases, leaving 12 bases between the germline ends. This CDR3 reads CASSLPFDMYEQYF. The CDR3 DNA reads TGTGCCAGCAGCTTACCCTTCGACATGTACGAGCAGTACTTC.

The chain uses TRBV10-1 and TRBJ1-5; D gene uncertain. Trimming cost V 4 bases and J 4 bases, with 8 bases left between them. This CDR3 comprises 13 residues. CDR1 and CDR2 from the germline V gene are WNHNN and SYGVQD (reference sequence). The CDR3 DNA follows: TGCGCCAGCAGTGGGCGGTCTAATCAGCCCCAGCATTTT. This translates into CASSGRSNQPQHF.

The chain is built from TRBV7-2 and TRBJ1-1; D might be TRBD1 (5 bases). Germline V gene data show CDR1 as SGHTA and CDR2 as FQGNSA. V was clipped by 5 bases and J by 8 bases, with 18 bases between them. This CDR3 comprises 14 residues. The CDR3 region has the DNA TGTGCCAGCAGCCTTGTAGGGTGGGGCAGCGAAGCTTTCTTT. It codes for CASSLVGWGSEAFF.

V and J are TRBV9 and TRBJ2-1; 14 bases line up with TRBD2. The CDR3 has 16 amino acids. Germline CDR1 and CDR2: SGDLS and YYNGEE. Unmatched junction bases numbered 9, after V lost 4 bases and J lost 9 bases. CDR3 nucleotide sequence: TGTGCCAGCAGCTCACGACTAGCGGGGGGGTTAGGTGAGCAGTTCTTC. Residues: CASSSRLAGGLGEQFF.

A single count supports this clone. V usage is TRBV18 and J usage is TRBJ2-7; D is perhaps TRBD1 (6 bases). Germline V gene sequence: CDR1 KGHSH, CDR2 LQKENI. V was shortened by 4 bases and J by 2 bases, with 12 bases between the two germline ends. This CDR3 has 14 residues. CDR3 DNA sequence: TGTGCCAGCTCACTGCCGGGACAACCCTACGAGCAGTACTTC. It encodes CASSLPGQPYEQYF.

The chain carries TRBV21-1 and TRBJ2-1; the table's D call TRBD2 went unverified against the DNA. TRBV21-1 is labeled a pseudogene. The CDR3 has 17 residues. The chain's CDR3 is CASSKGQLREGGDEQFF. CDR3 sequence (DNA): TGTGCCAGCAGCAAAGGACAATTGCGGGAGGGTGGCGATGAGCAGTTCTTC.

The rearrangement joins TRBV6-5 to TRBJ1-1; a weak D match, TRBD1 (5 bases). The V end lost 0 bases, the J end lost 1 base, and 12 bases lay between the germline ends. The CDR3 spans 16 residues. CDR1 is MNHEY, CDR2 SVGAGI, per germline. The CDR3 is CASSYSQGKGNTEAFF. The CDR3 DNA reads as TGTGCCAGCAGTTACTCTCAGGGAAAGGGGAACACTGAAGCTTTCTTT.